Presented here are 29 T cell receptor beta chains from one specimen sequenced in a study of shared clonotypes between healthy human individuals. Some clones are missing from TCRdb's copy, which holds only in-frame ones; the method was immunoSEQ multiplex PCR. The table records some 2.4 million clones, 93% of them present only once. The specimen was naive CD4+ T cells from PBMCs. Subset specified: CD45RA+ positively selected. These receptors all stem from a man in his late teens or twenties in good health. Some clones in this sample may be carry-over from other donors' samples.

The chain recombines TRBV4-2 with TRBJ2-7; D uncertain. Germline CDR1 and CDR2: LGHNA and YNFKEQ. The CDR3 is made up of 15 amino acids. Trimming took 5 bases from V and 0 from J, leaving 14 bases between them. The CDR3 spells CASSSRLESSYEQYF. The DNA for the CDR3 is TGTGCCAGCAGCTCACGACTGGAGAGCTCCTACGAGCAGTACTTC.

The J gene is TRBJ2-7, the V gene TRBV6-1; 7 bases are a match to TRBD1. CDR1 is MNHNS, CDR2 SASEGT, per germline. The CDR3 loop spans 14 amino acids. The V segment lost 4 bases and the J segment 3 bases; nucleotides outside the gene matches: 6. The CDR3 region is CASSVPTGNYEQYF. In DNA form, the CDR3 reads TGTGCCAGCAGTGTACCGACAGGGAACTACGAGCAGTACTTC.

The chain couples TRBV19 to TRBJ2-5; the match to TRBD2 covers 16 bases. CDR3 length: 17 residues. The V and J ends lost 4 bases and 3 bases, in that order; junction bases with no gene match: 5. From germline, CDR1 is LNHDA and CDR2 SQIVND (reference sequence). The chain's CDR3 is CASSKGTSGRAEETQYF. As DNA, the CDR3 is TGTGCCAGTAGTAAAGGGACTAGCGGGAGGGCCGAAGAGACCCAGTACTTC. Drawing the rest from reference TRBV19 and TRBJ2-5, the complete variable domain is DGGITQSPKYLFRKEGQNVTLSCEQNLNHDAMYWYRQDPGQGLRLIYYSQIVNDFQKGDIAEGYSVSREKKESFPLTVTSAQKNPTAFYLCASSKGTSGRAEETQYFGPGTRLLVL.

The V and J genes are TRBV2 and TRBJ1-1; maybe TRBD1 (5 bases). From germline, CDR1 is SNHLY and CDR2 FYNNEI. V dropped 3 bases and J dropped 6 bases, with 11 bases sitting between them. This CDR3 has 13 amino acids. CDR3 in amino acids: CASSDQGAPEAFF. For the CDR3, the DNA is TGTGCCAGCAGTGACCAGGGTGCCCCTGAAGCTTTCTTT.

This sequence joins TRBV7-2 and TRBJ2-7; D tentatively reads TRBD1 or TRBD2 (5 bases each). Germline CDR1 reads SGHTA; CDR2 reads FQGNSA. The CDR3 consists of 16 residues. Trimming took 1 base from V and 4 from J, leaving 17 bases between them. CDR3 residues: CASSLGYGAGLYEQYF. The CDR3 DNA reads TGTGCCAGCAGCTTAGGGTACGGGGCAGGGTTGTACGAGCAGTACTTC.

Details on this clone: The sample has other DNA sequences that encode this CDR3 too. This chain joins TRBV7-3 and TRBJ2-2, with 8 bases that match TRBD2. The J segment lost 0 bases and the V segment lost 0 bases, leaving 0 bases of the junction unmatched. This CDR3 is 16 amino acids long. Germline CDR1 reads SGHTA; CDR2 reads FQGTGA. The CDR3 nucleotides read TGTGCCAGCAGCTTAACCGGGGGGGCGAACACCGGGGAGCTGTTTTTT. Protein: CASSLTGGANTGELFF.

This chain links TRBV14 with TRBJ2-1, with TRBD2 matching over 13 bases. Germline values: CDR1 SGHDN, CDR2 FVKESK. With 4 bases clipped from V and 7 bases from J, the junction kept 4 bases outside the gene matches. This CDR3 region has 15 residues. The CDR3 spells CASSRGLAGINEQFF. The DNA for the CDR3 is TGTGCCAGCAGCCGGGGACTAGCGGGAATAAATGAGCAGTTCTTC.

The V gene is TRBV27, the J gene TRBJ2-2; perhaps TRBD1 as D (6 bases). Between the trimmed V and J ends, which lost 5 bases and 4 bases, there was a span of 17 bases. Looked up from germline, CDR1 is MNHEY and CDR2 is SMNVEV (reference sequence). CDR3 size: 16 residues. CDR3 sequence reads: CASSRGQTPFTGELFF. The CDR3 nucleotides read TGTGCCAGCAGTAGAGGACAGACACCTTTCACCGGGGAGCTGTTTTTT.

Here the CDR3 reads CASSSGRQGGGYTF. CDR3 nucleotide sequence: TGTGCCAGTAGCTCCGGGAGACAGGGGGGTGGCTACACCTTC. The genes are TRBV19 and TRBJ1-2; 9 bases are a match to TRBD1. The germline V gene has CDR1 LNHDA and CDR2 SQIVND (reference sequence). The length of the CDR3 is 14 residues. The junction had 9 bases not matched to a gene; V was cut back by 6 bases and J by 7 bases.

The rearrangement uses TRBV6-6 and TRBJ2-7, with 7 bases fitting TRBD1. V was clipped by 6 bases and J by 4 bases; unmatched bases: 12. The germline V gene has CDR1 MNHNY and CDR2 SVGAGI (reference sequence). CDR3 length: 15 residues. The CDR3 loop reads CASSELTGYMYEQYF. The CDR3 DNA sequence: TGTGCCAGCAGCGAGCTGACAGGGTACATGTACGAGCAGTACTTC.

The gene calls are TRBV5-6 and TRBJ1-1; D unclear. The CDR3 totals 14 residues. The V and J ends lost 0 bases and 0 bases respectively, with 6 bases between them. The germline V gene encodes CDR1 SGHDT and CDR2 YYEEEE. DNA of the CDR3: TGTGCCAGCAGCTTGGCTCAGATGAACACTGAAGCTTTCTTT. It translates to CASSLAQMNTEAFF.

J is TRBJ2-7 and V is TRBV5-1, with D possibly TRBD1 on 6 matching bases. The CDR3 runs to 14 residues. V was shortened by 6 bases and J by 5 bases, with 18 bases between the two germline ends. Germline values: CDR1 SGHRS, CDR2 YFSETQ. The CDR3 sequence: CASTFDRTTDEQYF. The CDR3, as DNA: TGCGCCAGCACCTTCGACAGGACCACAGACGAGCAGTACTTC.

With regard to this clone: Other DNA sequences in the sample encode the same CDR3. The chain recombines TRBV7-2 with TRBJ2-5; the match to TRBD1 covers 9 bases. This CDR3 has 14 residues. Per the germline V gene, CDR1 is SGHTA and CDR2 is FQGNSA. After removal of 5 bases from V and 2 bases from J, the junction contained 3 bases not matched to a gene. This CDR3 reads CASSPDRGQETQYF. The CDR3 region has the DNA TGTGCCAGCAGCCCGGACAGGGGTCAAGAGACCCAGTACTTC. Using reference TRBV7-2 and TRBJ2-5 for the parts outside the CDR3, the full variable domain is GAGVSQSPSNKVTEKGKDVELRCDPISGHTALYWYRQSLGQGLEFLIYFQGNSAPDKSGLPSDRFSAERTGGSVSTLTIQRTQQEDSAVYLCASSPDRGQETQYFGPGTRLLVL.

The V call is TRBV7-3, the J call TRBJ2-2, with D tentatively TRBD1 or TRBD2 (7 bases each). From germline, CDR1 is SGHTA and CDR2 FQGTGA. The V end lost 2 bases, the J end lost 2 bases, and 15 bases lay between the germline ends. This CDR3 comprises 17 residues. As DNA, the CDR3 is TGTGCCAGCAGCTTACAGGGGGGGACACTAAACACCGGGGAGCTGTTTTTT. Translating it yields CASSLQGGTLNTGELFF.

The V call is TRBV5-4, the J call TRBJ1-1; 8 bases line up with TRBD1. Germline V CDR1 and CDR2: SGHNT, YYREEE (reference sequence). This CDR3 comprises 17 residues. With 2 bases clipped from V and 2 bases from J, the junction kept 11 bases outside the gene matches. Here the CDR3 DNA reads TGTGCCAGCAGCTTTAGATTTGGGCAGGGGGCTAACACTGAAGCTTTCTTT. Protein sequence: CASSFRFGQGANTEAFF.

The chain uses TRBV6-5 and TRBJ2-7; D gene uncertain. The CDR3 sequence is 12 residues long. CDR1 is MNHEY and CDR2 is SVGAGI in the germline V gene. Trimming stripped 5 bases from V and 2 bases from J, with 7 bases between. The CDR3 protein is CASSGPAYEQYF. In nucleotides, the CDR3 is TGTGCCAGCAGTGGGCCGGCCTACGAGCAGTACTTC.

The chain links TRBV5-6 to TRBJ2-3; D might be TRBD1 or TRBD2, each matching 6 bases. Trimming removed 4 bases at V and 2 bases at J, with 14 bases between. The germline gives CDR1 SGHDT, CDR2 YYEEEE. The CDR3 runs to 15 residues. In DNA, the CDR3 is TGTGCCAGCAGCCCGGGGGCGGGATTCACAGATACGCAGTATTTT. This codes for CASSPGAGFTDTQYF.

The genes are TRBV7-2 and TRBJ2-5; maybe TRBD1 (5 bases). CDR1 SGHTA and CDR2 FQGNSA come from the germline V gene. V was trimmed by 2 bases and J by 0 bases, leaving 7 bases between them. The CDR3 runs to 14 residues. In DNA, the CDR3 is TGTGCCAGCAGCTTAAGGGGCTACCAAGAGACCCAGTACTTC. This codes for CASSLRGYQETQYF.

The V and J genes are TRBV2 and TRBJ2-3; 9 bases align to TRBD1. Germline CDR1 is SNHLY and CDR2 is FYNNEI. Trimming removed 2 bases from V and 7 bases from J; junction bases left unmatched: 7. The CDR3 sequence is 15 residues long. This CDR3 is CASSELGTGSNTQYF. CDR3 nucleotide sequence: TGTGCCAGCAGTGAACTCGGGACAGGGTCTAATACGCAGTATTTT.

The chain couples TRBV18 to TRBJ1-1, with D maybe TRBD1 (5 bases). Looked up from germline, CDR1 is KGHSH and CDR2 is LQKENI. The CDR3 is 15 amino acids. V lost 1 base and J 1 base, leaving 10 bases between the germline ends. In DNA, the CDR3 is TGTGCCAGCTCACCACAAGGGGCGGGGAACACTGAAGCTTTCTTT. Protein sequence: CASSPQGAGNTEAFF.

CDR3 nucleotides: TGTGCCTGGAACCGCTATTTTGGGCATGGGGGGAGCTATGGCTACACCTTC. Translated, it gives CAWNRYFGHGGSYGYTF. The V gene is TRBV30, the J gene TRBJ1-2; TRBD1 is a possible D gene (5 bases). V lost 4 bases and J lost 4, with 25 bases in between. Per the germline V gene, CDR1 is GTSNPN and CDR2 is SVGIG (reference sequence). The CDR3 loop spans 17 amino acids.

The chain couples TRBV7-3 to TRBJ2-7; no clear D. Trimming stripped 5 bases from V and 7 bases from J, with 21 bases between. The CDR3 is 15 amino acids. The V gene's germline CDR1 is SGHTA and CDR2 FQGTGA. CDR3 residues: CASSPDPWAAGEQYF. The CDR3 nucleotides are TGTGCCAGCAGCCCGGACCCGTGGGCCGCCGGAGAGCAGTACTTC.

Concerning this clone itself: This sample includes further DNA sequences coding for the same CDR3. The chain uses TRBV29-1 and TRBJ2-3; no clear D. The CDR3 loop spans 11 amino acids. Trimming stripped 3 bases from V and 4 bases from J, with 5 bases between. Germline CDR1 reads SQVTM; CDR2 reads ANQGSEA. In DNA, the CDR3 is TGCAGCGTTGATCGGGCAGATACGCAGTATTTT. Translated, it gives CSVDRADTQYF.

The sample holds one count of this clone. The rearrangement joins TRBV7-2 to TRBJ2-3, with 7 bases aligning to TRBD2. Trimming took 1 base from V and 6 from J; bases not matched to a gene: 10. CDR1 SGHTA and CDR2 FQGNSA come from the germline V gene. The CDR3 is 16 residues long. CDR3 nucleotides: TGTGCCAGCAGCTTAGAGGCGGGAGCCCCGCCGGATACGCAGTATTTT. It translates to CASSLEAGAPPDTQYF.

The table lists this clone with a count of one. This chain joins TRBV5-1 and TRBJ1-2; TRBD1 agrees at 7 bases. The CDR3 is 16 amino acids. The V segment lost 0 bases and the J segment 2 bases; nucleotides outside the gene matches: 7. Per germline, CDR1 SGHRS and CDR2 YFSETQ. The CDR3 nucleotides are TGCGCCAGCAGCTTGGCCGGAGGCAGGGGGAACTATGGCTACACCTTC. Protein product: CASSLAGGRGNYGYTF.

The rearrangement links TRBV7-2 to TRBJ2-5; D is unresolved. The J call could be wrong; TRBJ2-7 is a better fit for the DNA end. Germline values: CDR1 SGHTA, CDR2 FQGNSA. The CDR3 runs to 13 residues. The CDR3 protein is CASSPLPTYEQYF. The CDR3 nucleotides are TGTGCCAGCAGCCCCCTTCCGACCTACGAGCAGTACTTC.

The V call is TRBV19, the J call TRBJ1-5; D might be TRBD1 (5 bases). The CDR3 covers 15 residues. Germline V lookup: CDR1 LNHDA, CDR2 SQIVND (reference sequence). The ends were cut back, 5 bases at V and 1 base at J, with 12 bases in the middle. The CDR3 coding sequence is TGTGCCAGTAGTTGGGGGGGAGGAAGCAATCAGCCCCAGCATTTT. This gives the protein CASSWGGGSNQPQHF.

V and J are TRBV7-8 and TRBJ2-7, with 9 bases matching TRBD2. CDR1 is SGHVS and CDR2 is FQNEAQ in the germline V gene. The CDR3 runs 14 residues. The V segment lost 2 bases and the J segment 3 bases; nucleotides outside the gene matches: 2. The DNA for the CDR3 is TGTGCCAGCAGCTTAAAGCGGGAGGTCTACGAGCAGTACTTC. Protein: CASSLKREVYEQYF.

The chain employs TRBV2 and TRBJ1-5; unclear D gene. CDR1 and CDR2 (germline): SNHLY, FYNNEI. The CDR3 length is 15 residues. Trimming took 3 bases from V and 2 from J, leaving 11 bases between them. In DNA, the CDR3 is TGTGCCAGCAGTGATGAGTCCCTGGGCAATCAGCCCCAGCATTTT. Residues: CASSDESLGNQPQHF.